These T cell receptor beta chains were read from a single sample in a study of T cell responses to AZD1222 COVID-19 vaccine. The protocol was immunoSEQ multiplex PCR, while the TCRdb copy is restricted to in-frame clones and leaves out a portion. Of 150,000 or so clones in the sample, about 90% are singletons; the top ten hold about 3.7%. Sample: peripheral blood, taken on day 0 of AZD1222 vaccination. The receptors were sampled from an adult in good health. Each CDR3 is given with its conserved first and last residue. The order of the fields is D gene, V gene, J gene, clone size, CDR3 length, CDR3 DNA, CDR3 protein. A D gene is named only where the DNA matches it firmly. Rows give clone size only sometimes, using once, few, many, or a class for an expanded clone.

NA,TRBV27,TRBJ2-1,NA,15,TGTGCCAGCAGTTTATTCCTGGGACGAGACAATGAGCAGTTCTTC,CASSLFLGRDNEQFF
TRBD1,TRBV7-2,TRBJ2-2,NA,15,TGTGCCAGCAGCATGAGGACAGGGAACACCGGGGAGCTGTTTTTT,CASSMRTGNTGELFF
TRBD1,TRBV6-5,TRBJ1-2,NA,13,TGTGCCAGCAGTATAGGACAGGGTGGGGGCTACACCTTC,CASSIGQGGGYTF
NA,TRBV28,TRBJ2-1,NA,12,TGTGCCAGCAGAGAGACACGGAATGAGCAGTTCTTC,CASRETRNEQFF
NA,TRBV14,TRBJ1-4,once,14,TGTGCCAGCAGCCAAGCTCCCCTGGGGGAAAAACTGTTTTTT,CASSQAPLGEKLFF
NA,TRBV6-5,TRBJ1-1,NA,13,TGTGCCAGCTATCTTGCCCCCTCAGCCCCAGCTTTCTTT,CASYLAPSAPAFF
NA,TRBV7-8,TRBJ2-5,NA,15,TGTGCCAGCAGCTTATACGACAGACTTCAAGAGACCCAGTACTTC,CASSLYDRLQETQYF
TRBD2,TRBV20-1,TRBJ2-5,NA,11,TGCAGTGGGGGGACTAGCTCGACCCAGTACTTC,CSGGTSSTQYF
NA,TRBV5-4,TRBJ1-2,NA,12,TGTGCCAGCAGCTTGGGTAACTATGGCTACACCTTC,CASSLGNYGYTF
NA,TRBV2,TRBJ1-1,once,13,TGTGCCAGCAGTGAACACAGTAACACTGAAGCTTTCTTT,CASSEHSNTEAFF
TRBD1,TRBV7-7,TRBJ2-1,NA,17,TGTGCCAGCAGCGTCGATGCCGGGACAGGGTCGTACAATGAGCAGTTCTTC,CASSVDAGTGSYNEQFF
TRBD1,TRBV5-4,TRBJ1-6,NA,16,TGTGCCAGCAGCTTGGCCTCAGGGGGCAAGGATTCACCCCTCCACTTT,CASSLASGGKDSPLHF
TRBD1,TRBV6-5,TRBJ1-2,NA,15,TGTGCCAGCTCGGGACAGGGGCCCGAGGTCCCTGGCTACACCTTC,CASSGQGPEVPGYTF
TRBD2,TRBV11-2,TRBJ2-7,NA,16,TGTGCCAGCAGTAGAGCCGGGACTAGCGGACACTACGAGCAGTACTTC,CASSRAGTSGHYEQYF
NA,TRBV7-5,TRBJ1-3,NA,15,TGTGTCAGAAGCTTAAGGGGGCCGCGGGTTAACACCATATATTTT,CVRSLRGPRVNTIYF
TRBD2,TRBV28,TRBJ2-7,NA,15,TGTGCCAGCAGTTCCTTCCAGGGAGGGCCCTACGAGCAGTACTTC,CASSSFQGGPYEQYF
TRBD1,TRBV6-4,TRBJ1-1,few,13,TGTGCCAGCAGTGAGGCAGGGGGAACTGAAGCTTTCTTT,CASSEAGGTEAFF
TRBD1,TRBV12-5,TRBJ1-6,NA,14,TGTGCTAGTGGTTTGTCGGGACAGAATTCACCCCTCCACTTT,CASGLSGQNSPLHF
NA,TRBV5-4,TRBJ2-4,NA,16,TGTGCCAGCAGCTTATCGGGAGAAATAGCCAAAAACATTCAGTACTTC,CASSLSGEIAKNIQYF
NA,TRBV3-1/TRBV3-2,TRBJ2-1,NA,15,TGTGCCAGCAGCCAAGGGCCCAGCTCCTACAATGAGCAGTTCTTC,CASSQGPSSYNEQFF
NA,TRBV7-2,TRBJ1-2,NA,15,TGTGCCAGCAGCTTAGAAAACTCGGGGAACTATGGCTACACCTTC,CASSLENSGNYGYTF
NA,TRBV5-1,TRBJ2-3,NA,16,TGCGCCAGCAGCTTGGGGGTCGGCAGAAACACAGATACGCAGTATTTT,CASSLGVGRNTDTQYF
TRBD1,TRBV5-4,TRBJ2-4,NA,17,TGTGCCAGCAGCACGAAACAGGGGCTAGGGGCCAAAAACATTCAGTACTTC,CASSTKQGLGAKNIQYF
NA,TRBV5-8,TRBJ2-5,NA,15,TGTGCCAGCAGCGCCCCCAGGGGTTCCCGGGAGACCCAGTACTTC,CASSAPRGSRETQYF
TRBD2,TRBV7-7,TRBJ2-1,NA,15,TGTGCCAGCAGCTTGGGACTAGCGGGTAACAATGAGCAGTTCTTC,CASSLGLAGNNEQFF
NA,TRBV15,TRBJ2-5,NA,14,TGTGCCACCAGCAGATTTGGCGCCGAAGAGACCCAGTACTTC,CATSRFGAEETQYF